These T cell receptor beta chains were read from a single sample in a study of identical twins. One entry per CDR3 protein results from TCRdb running MiXCR on the 5' RACE reads. Here the sample spans roughly 500,000 distinct CDR3 sequences, approximately 22% being singletons. This sample was also put to use in a study of T cells expressing NK-cell markers.

The sample comprised CD4+ T cells sorted from blood. The receptors were sampled from a woman aged 18-29 years in good health. The CDR3 runs from the conserved cysteine through the conserved F or W. A D gene is named only where the DNA matches it firmly. Expanded clones get a size class; other rows say once, few or many, or leave the size out.

TRBJ2-7 | TRBV20-1 | . | . | TGCAGTGTTCCGTATGGACTGGGCTCCTACGAGCAGTACTTC | CSVPYGLGSYEQYF
TRBJ1-6 | TRBV27 | few | . | TGTGCCAGCAGTTTAAGGGTAGATAATTCACCCCTCCACTTT | CASSLRVDNSPLHF
TRBJ1-1 | TRBV5-1 | few | . | TGCGCCAGCAGCTTGGCCGGGATGGGGGCCACTGAAGCTTTCTTT | CASSLAGMGATEAFF
TRBJ2-6 | TRBV6-1 | . | . | TGTGCCAGCAGGGATTGGTGGGGGGGCCCATCTGGGGCCAACGTCCTGACTTTC | CASRDWWGGPSGANVLTF
TRBJ2-1 | TRBV11-2 | . | TRBD2 | TGTGCCAGCAGCTCAAGACTAGCGGGGGGAGACTCCTACAATGAGCAGTTCTTC | CASSSRLAGGDSYNEQFF
TRBJ2-1 | TRBV11-2 | few | TRBD2 | TGTGCCAGCAGCTTAGACCTGGGACTAGCGGTCTCCTACAATGAGCAGTTCTTC | CASSLDLGLAVSYNEQFF
TRBJ2-1 | TRBV20-1 | few | TRBD2 | TGCAGTGCTACCAGGACTAGCGGGAGTCTCCACAATGAGCAGTTCTTC | CSATRTSGSLHNEQFF
TRBJ2-5 | TRBV5-1 | . | . | TGCGCCAGCAGCTTGGGACTCCTCAGGGAGACCCAGTACTTC | CASSLGLLRETQYF
TRBJ2-5 | TRBV15 | many | . | TGTGCCACCAGCAGAGATACGACCCAGTACTTC | CATSRDTTQYF
TRBJ2-1 | TRBV29-1 | . | . | TGCAGCGTTGGAGTATACAATGAGCAGTTCTTC | CSVGVYNEQFF